The sequence of this T cell receptor beta chain was determined in a study of hypomethylating agent response in myelodysplastic syndrome. The repertoire was sequenced with immunoSEQ multiplex PCR; TCRdb's copy has only in-frame clones and lacks some. The sample lists about 1,000 clones, about 81% occurring once. In germline, CDR1 is MNHEY, CDR2 SMNVEV (reference sequence). The CDR3 length is 19 residues. Losses at the gene ends were 1 base for V and 4 bases for J; bases not matched to a gene: 13. The source is a human donor with myelodysplastic syndrome. The gene calls are TRBV27 and TRBJ2-2; 9 nucleotides match TRBD1. This specimen was bone marrow, taken before or after starting hypomethylating agent treatment for myelodysplastic syndrome (not recorded which). DNA of the CDR3: TGTGCCAGCAGTTTATACCGACAGGGGGTTCACCCGAGCACCGGGGAGCTGTTTTTT. It codes for CASSLYRQGVHPSTGELFF.